Below are 15 T cell receptor beta chains sequenced from a single sample in a study of human T cells and chemical hapten exposure (dated by TCRdb to the early 2020s). Library preparation employed 5' RACE. Sequencer: Illumina MiSeq. TCRdb cleaned the public reads at Q25 with fastp, built clones with MiXCR and kept in-frame beta chains. Every distinct CDR3 protein forms one entry, paired with its most common genes and DNA. Counted in this sample were 81,000 or so distinct CDR3 sequences; more than 7% of them appeared once. The ten biggest clones cover over 2% of the sample. Unfractionated whole blood was collected in Tempus Blood RNA tubes, and total RNA was extracted from that blood. All receptors come from a male donor in good health.

The chain carries TRBV19 and TRBJ1-1, with D perhaps TRBD1 (6 bases). The CDR3 spans 15 residues. Trimming pared 3 bases from V and 6 bases from J, leaving 17 bases between. CDR1 and CDR2 (germline): LNHDA, SQIVND (reference sequence). The CDR3 sequence is CASSMPDRRNAEAFF. In nucleotides, the CDR3 is TGTGCCAGTAGTATGCCGGACAGACGAAATGCTGAAGCTTTCTTT.

This clonotype was counted many times. The V call is TRBV9, the J call TRBJ1-2; D may be TRBD1 (5 bases). V dropped 3 bases and J dropped 8 bases, with 20 bases sitting between them. The germline V gene has CDR1 SGDLS and CDR2 YYNGEE. The CDR3 extends over 15 amino acids. The CDR3: CASSGVGGQRGGYTF. The CDR3 region has the DNA TGTGCCAGCAGCGGAGTTGGAGGACAAAGAGGGGGCTACACCTTC.

This clonotype has ten or more counts. The V gene is TRBV24-1, the J gene TRBJ2-3, with 11 bases aligning to TRBD1. Unmatched junction bases numbered 2, after V lost 3 bases and J lost 4 bases. The germline gives CDR1 KGHDR, CDR2 SFDVKD. The CDR3 consists of 15 residues. DNA for the CDR3: TGTGCCACCAGTGATAGGACAGGGGGCCCAGATACGCAGTATTTT. This encodes CATSDRTGGPDTQYF.

This clonotype came up once. The chain links TRBV5-1 to TRBJ2-4; TRBD2 matches 14 bases. With V trimmed by 2 bases and J by 0 bases, 7 bases remained unmatched. In germline, CDR1 is SGHRS, CDR2 YFSETQ. The CDR3 length is 19 residues. CDR3 DNA: TGCGCCAGCAGCTTAACCGGGACTAGCGGGGGCCTAGCCAAAAACATTCAGTACTTC. Amino acid sequence: CASSLTGTSGGLAKNIQYF. Full variable domain (remainder filled in from reference TRBV5-1 and TRBJ2-4): KAGVTQTPRYLIKTRGQQVTLSCSPISGHRSVSWYQQTPGQGLQFLFEYFSETQRNKGNFPGRFSGRQFSNSRSEMNVSTLELGDSALYLCASSLTGTSGGLAKNIQYFGAGTRLSVL.

The table lists this clonotype with many counts. CDR3 amino acids: CASSSGLAATGELFF. DNA for the CDR3: TGCGCCAGCAGCTCCGGACTAGCAGCCACCGGGGAGCTGTTTTTT. The chain carries TRBV5-1 and TRBJ2-2, with TRBD2 identical over 8 bases. V was pared by 3 bases and J by 4 bases, with 5 bases of the junction left unmatched. Per the germline V gene, CDR1 is SGHRS and CDR2 is YFSETQ. The CDR3 contains 15 residues. Full variable domain (missing parts from reference TRBV5-1 and TRBJ2-2): KAGVTQTPRYLIKTRGQQVTLSCSPISGHRSVSWYQQTPGQGLQFLFEYFSETQRNKGNFPGRFSGRQFSNSRSEMNVSTLELGDSALYLCASSSGLAATGELFFGEGSRLTVL.

This clonotype was observed many times. The gene calls are TRBV6-1 and TRBJ2-7; TRBD2 agrees at 8 bases. The V gene's germline CDR1 is MNHNS and CDR2 SASEGT. After removal of 3 bases from V and 5 bases from J, the junction contained 6 bases not matched to a gene. This CDR3 contains 14 residues. The CDR3, as DNA: TGTGCCAGCAGTGACCGGGAGGGCCCTCACGAGCAGTACTTC. It yields the protein CASSDREGPHEQYF.

CDR3 coding DNA: TGTGCCAGCAGCACCTCTAGCGGGGGAACCGGGGAGCTGTTTTTT. This codes for CASSTSSGGTGELFF. The V and J genes are TRBV7-2 and TRBJ2-2, with 10 bases lining up with TRBD2. This CDR3 is 15 amino acids long. Germline lookup yields CDR1 SGHTA and CDR2 FQGNSA. The junction had 5 bases not matched to a gene; V was cut back by 5 bases and J by 5 bases. The variable domain in full, completed from reference TRBV7-2 and TRBJ2-2, reads GAGVSQSPSNKVTEKGKDVELRCDPISGHTALYWYRQSLGQGLEFLIYFQGNSAPDKSGLPSDRFSAERTGGSVSTLTIQRTQQEDSAVYLCASSTSSGGTGELFFGEGSRLTVL.

The chain recombines TRBV12-3 or TRBV12-4 with TRBJ1-4, with D perhaps TRBD1 (5 bases). Trimming left V 5 bases short and J 7 bases short, with 14 bases between. The CDR3 sequence is 14 residues long. CDR3 in amino acids: CASSPGLRVEKLFF. DNA for the CDR3: TGTGCCAGCAGTCCGGGACTGCGGGTTGAAAAACTGTTTTTT.

This clonotype appeared many times. In nucleotides, the CDR3 is TGTGCCAGCAGCTTAGCGACAGGGCGCCATCAGCCCCAGCATTTT. This encodes CASSLATGRHQPQHF. The V call is TRBV7-9, the J call TRBJ1-5, with 7 nucleotides matching TRBD1. The CDR3 consists of 15 residues. In germline, CDR1 is SEHNR, CDR2 FQNEAQ (reference sequence). V lost 0 bases, J lost 5 bases, and 4 bases stayed unmatched.

This clonotype was detected ten times or more. V and J are TRBV20-1 and TRBJ1-5; the D gene is possibly TRBD1 (5 bases). V lost 3 bases, J lost 3 bases, and 9 bases lay in between. Germline CDR1 is DFQATT and CDR2 is SNEGSKA (reference sequence). The CDR3 length is 13 residues. CDR3 residues: CSARSRDNQPQHF. Here the CDR3 DNA reads TGCAGTGCTAGGAGCAGGGACAATCAGCCCCAGCATTTT.

At least ten counts were recorded for this clonotype. CDR3 nucleotides: TGTGCCAGCAGCTTAGCGGGAGGGCCTAACAATGAGCAGTTCTTC. It yields the protein CASSLAGGPNNEQFF. The chain employs TRBV7-8 and TRBJ2-1; TRBD2 matches 7 bases. The trim removed 0 bases at V and 5 bases at J, leaving 4 bases unmatched. The CDR3 is made up of 15 amino acids. Germline V gives CDR1 SGHVS, CDR2 FQNEAQ.

This chain uses TRBV9 with TRBJ1-1, with 7 bases lining up with TRBD1. Unmatched junction bases numbered 10, after V lost 4 bases and J lost 7 bases. The CDR3 runs to 14 residues. Germline V gene lookup returns CDR1 SGDLS and CDR2 YYNGEE. CDR3 sequence (DNA): TGTGCCAGCAGCAAGAGCCCCCGGGACAGTGAAGCTTTCTTT. This codes for CASSKSPRDSEAFF.

The V and J genes are TRBV6-5 and TRBJ1-2; possibly TRBD1 for D (5 bases). CDR1 and CDR2 from the germline V gene are MNHEY and SVGAGI. The V and J ends lost 6 bases and 7 bases respectively, with 15 bases between them. The CDR3 is 13 residues long. This CDR3 is CASRLSGATGYTF. The CDR3 bases are TGTGCCAGCAGGTTATCCGGGGCAACTGGCTACACCTTC.

This clonotype was found a few times. The gene calls are TRBV5-1 and TRBJ2-2; 7 bases align to TRBD1. The germline gives CDR1 SGHRS, CDR2 YFSETQ. V was pared by 5 bases and J by 3 bases, with 4 bases of the junction left unmatched. The CDR3 runs 14 residues. Written as DNA, the CDR3 is TGCGCCAGCAGTCGGGACAGCTACACCGGGGAGCTGTTTTTT. Amino acids: CASSRDSYTGELFF.

The rearrangement joins TRBV2 to TRBJ1-1, with 7 bases aligning to TRBD1. CDR1 is SNHLY, CDR2 FYNNEI, per germline. With V trimmed by 7 bases and J by 3 bases, 8 bases remained unmatched. This CDR3 spans 14 amino acids. CDR3 nucleotides: TGTGCCAGCACCCGGACAGGCTCCTACACTGAAGCTTTCTTT. Amino acids: CASTRTGSYTEAFF. The full variable domain, with the rest looked up from reference TRBV2 and TRBJ1-1, is EPEVTQTPSHQVTQMGQEVILRCVPISNHLYFYWYRQILGQKVEFLVSFYNNEISEKSEIFDDQFSVERPDGSNFTLKIRSTKLEDSAMYFCASTRTGSYTEAFFGQGTRLTVV.